A selection of T cell receptor beta chains follows, all from one sample in a study of T cell repertoires in cytomegalovirus infection. TCRdb itself ran the reads through MiXCR, one entry per CDR3 protein. The sample comprises roughly 68,000 distinct CDR3 sequences, 20% to 25% of which are singletons, and over 65% rests with the top ten. These receptors' targets are unknown. The source material was CD8+ T cells from cultured PBMCs, sampled from culture after CMV antigen stimulation. The receptors were gathered from a human donor in good health (CMV status not recorded). Some clones in this sample may be carry-over from other donors' samples. The CDR3 runs from the conserved cysteine through the conserved F or W. The D gene is left open where the match is weak. Not every row has a clone size; where given, it reads once, few, many or a size class.

clone_size d_call j_call v_call cdr3_aa cdr3_nt
few TRBD2 TRBJ2-5 TRBV7-2 CASSYAAGGAGETQYF TGTGCCAGCAGCTATGCCGCCGGGGGGGCTGGGGAGACCCAGTACTTC
few TRBD2 TRBJ2-1 TRBV7-9 CASSSSGSFNEQFF TGTGCCAGCAGCTCTAGCGGGAGCTTTAATGAGCAGTTCTTC
NA NA TRBJ1-5 TRBV2 CASSPFKRSNQPQHF TGTGCCAGCAGTCCGTTCAAAAGGAGCAATCAGCCCCAGCATTTT
NA NA TRBJ2-2 TRBV6-6 CASREWSNTGELFF TGTGCCAGCAGGGAGTGGTCGAACACCGGGGAGCTGTTTTTT
NA NA TRBJ2-3 TRBV27 CASSLSGSTDAQYF TGTGCCAGCAGTTTATCCGGGAGCACAGATGCGCAGTATTTT
NA TRBD1 TRBJ1-3 TRBV6-1 CASSGGTAEVYSGNTIYF TGTGCCAGCAGCGGAGGGACAGCCGAAGTTTACTCTGGAAACACCATATATTTT
few TRBD1 TRBJ2-3 TRBV4-1 CASSQPGTGEGDTQYF TGCGCCAGCAGCCAACCCGGGACAGGGGAGGGAGATACGCAGTATTTT
NA NA TRBJ1-1 TRBV13 CASSLGRTNEAFF TGTGCCAGCAGCTTAGGCCGGACGAATGAAGCTTTCTTT
few NA TRBJ1-2 TRBV4-1 CASSQDGSGSGMGGYTF TGCGCCAGCAGCCAAGATGGATCAGGGTCGGGGATGGGTGGCTACACCTTC
NA TRBD1 TRBJ2-5 TRBV7-6 CASRDSKETQYF TGTGCCAGCCGGGACAGTAAAGAGACCCAGTACTTC
few NA TRBJ1-5 TRBV6-2/TRBV6-3 CASSYSGVRLNQPQHF TGTGCCAGCAGTTACTCCGGGGTCAGGCTCAATCAGCCCCAGCATTTT
NA NA TRBJ2-1 TRBV12-3/TRBV12-4 CASSQAIPNNEQFF TGTGCCAGCAGCCAGGCCATTCCTAACAATGAGCAGTTCTTC
few TRBD2 TRBJ2-1 TRBV15 CATSRTSGGSFYNEQFF TGTGCCACCAGCCGTACTAGCGGGGGGAGCTTTTACAATGAGCAGTTCTTC
NA NA TRBJ1-1 TRBV6-8 CATITAVSNTEAFF TGTGCCACCATAACTGCGGTTTCTAACACTGAAGCTTTCTTT
few NA TRBJ2-7 TRBV7-2 CASSLFPDYEQYF TGTGCCAGCAGCTTGTTCCCCGACTACGAGCAGTACTTC
NA NA TRBJ1-1 TRBV2 CASKGRTEAFF TGTGCCAGCAAGGGTAGGACTGAAGCTTTCTTT
NA NA TRBJ1-2 TRBV11-2 CASSLGTIFGYTF TGTGCCAGCAGCTTAGGGACAATCTTTGGCTACACCTTC
few NA TRBJ1-6 TRBV7-9 CASSNPSGYNSPLHF TGTGCCAGCAGTAACCCGTCCGGTTATAATTCACCCCTCCACTTT
NA NA TRBJ1-2 TRBV12-3/TRBV12-4 CASSLMLSGYTF TGTGCCAGCAGTTTAATGCTCTCTGGCTACACCTTC
NA NA TRBJ2-2 TRBV20-1 CSARTTTNTGELFF TGCAGTGCCCGGACAACCACGAACACCGGGGAGCTGTTTTTT
NA NA TRBJ2-1 TRBV13 CASSEGTPADEQFF TGTGCCAGCAGCGAGGGGACGCCGGCGGATGAGCAGTTCTTC
NA NA TRBJ2-1 TRBV18 CASSPLETGNYNERQFF TGTGCCAGCTCACCATTAGAGACGGGTAATTACAATGAGCGGCAGTTCTTC
few NA TRBJ2-7 TRBV20-1 CSASRGGITYEQYF TGCAGTGCTAGCAGGGGGGGGATCACCTACGAGCAGTACTTC
NA NA TRBJ1-2 TRBV29-1 CSVATRGARNYGYTF TGCAGCGTCGCTACTCGGGGGGCCAGAAACTATGGCTACACCTTC
few NA TRBJ2-5 TRBV15 CATSPGRRAEATQYF TGTGCCACCAGCCCCGGTCGTAGGGCTGAAGCGACCCAGTACTTC
few NA TRBJ2-3 TRBV7-2 CASSAILGTDTQYF TGTGCCAGCAGCGCGATCTTGGGCACAGATACGCAGTATTTT
NA NA TRBJ1-5 TRBV7-8 CASSLSRDSQPQHF TGTGCCAGCAGCTTAAGCAGGGATAGTCAGCCCCAGCATTTT
NA NA TRBJ1-5 TRBV7-2 CASSLKGHGYSNQPQHF TGTGCCAGCAGCTTAAAGGGACACGGATATAGCAATCAGCCCCAGCATTTT
few NA TRBJ1-2 TRBV4-2 CASSQDDPYGYTF TGTGCCAGCAGCCAAGATGACCCCTATGGCTACACCTTC
few TRBD1 TRBJ1-1 TRBV12-3/TRBV12-4 CASSLGIGDRVNTEAFF TGTGCCAGCAGTTTAGGGATAGGGGACAGAGTTAACACTGAAGCTTTCTTT
NA TRBD1 TRBJ2-7 TRBV5-1 CASTSGTGIYEQYF TGCGCCAGCACTTCCGGGACAGGGATCTACGAGCAGTACTTC
few TRBD1 TRBJ1-5 TRBV7-2 CASSLWDRDSNQPQHF TGTGCCAGCAGCTTGTGGGACAGAGATAGCAATCAGCCCCAGCATTTT
NA NA TRBJ1-1 TRBV7-9 CASSPSGHTEAFF TGTGCCAGCAGCCCATCGGGGCACACTGAAGCTTTCTTT
many NA TRBJ1-5 TRBV7-2 CASSLGPGLQHF TGTGCCAGCAGCTTGGGGCCGGGACTCCAGCATTTT
NA NA TRBJ2-7 TRBV12-3/TRBV12-4 CASSLAGGFSEQYF TGTGCCAGCAGTTTAGCGGGGGGCTTCTCCGAGCAGTACTTC
few TRBD1 TRBJ2-5 TRBV7-6 CASSRIRDRGQETQYF TGTGCCAGCAGCCGCATCCGGGACAGGGGGCAAGAGACCCAGTACTTC
NA TRBD1 TRBJ2-1 TRBV20-1 CSSGETGEFEQFF TGCAGTAGCGGTGAGACAGGGGAATTTGAGCAGTTCTTC
NA NA TRBJ1-1 TRBV7-2 CASSLEVLPNTEAFF TGTGCCAGCAGCTTAGAAGTACTCCCGAACACTGAAGCTTTCTTT
NA TRBD1 TRBJ1-1 TRBV2 CASSSGRGRTEAFF TGTGCCAGCAGTTCCGGCAGGGGGAGGACTGAAGCTTTCTTT
NA TRBD2 TRBJ2-1 TRBV7-9 CASSSHPAGGLNEQFF TGTGCCAGCAGCTCCCATCCAGCGGGAGGGCTCAATGAGCAGTTCTTC
NA TRBD1 TRBJ2-7 TRBV6-1 CAMTGSSYEQYF TGTGCCATGACAGGGTCGTCCTACGAGCAGTACTTC
NA NA TRBJ1-4 TRBV7-4 CASSPPREKLFF TGTGCCAGCAGCCCCCCGCGAGAAAAACTGTTCTTT
few NA TRBJ1-5 TRBV2 CASSEARRNNQPQHF TGTGCCAGCAGTGAAGCGCGCAGAAACAATCAGCCCCAGCATTTT
few TRBD1 TRBJ2-2 TRBV4-1 CASSQDRGLGTGELFF TGCGCCAGCAGCCAAGATAGGGGGCTGGGCACCGGGGAGCTGTTTTTT